This T cell receptor (beta chain) was captured in a study of blood T cell repertoires in COVID-19. The overall study: Donors in the United States, Italy and Spain gave samples during acute or convalescent COVID-19. T cells, B-cell-depleted T cells, or PBMCs supplied cDNA or gDNA.

In the source study's methods: Counts of nucleated cells, estimated from reference gene primer amplification, were obtained. TCRdb's table, derived via immunoSEQ multiplex PCR, lists solely in-frame clones and lacks some. V, J and clone size reflect that table, while D and trimming were determined from the DNA. Among about 380,000 clones listed, approximately 81% were seen once. Trimming pared 2 bases from V and 1 base from J, leaving 13 bases between. Germline lookup yields CDR1 SGHDT and CDR2 YYEEEE. There are 16 residues in the CDR3. The source is a woman in her late teens or twenties with acute or convalescent COVID-19. This chain joins TRBV5-6 and TRBJ1-3; D is unclear. Source material: peripheral blood. CDR3 sequence: CASSLLNPVSGNTIYF. The CDR3 DNA reads TGTGCCAGCAGCTTACTTAATCCGGTTTCTGGAAACACCATATATTTT.